Listed below are T cell receptor beta chains from one sample, sequenced in a study of T-cell memory formation after mild COVID-19. One entry per CDR3 protein results from TCRdb running MiXCR on the 5' RACE reads. The sample contains more than 150,000 distinct CDR3 sequences, 15% to 20% of which appear only once. The sample comprised PBMCs or a T cell subset sorted from them (not recorded which). The receptors originated from a man younger than 30 who had mild COVID-19 (a few samples of this study predate the infection). Cell type and time point are not known. Each CDR3 is given with its conserved first and last residue. A D gene is named only where the DNA matches it firmly. For some rows the clone size is stated as once, few or many, or as a class when expanded; others skip it.

j_gene: TRBJ2-5
v_gene: TRBV19
d_gene: TRBD1
abundance: few
CDR3aa: CASSAYRGRQETQYF
CDR3nt: TGTGCCAGTAGTGCCTACAGGGGGCGCCAAGAGACCCAGTACTTC

j_gene: TRBJ1-1
v_gene: TRBV29-1
d_gene: TRBD1
abundance: NA
CDR3aa: CSGDRGNTEAFF
CDR3nt: TGCAGCGGCGACAGGGGAAACACTGAAGCTTTCTTT

j_gene: TRBJ1-3
v_gene: TRBV3-1
d_gene: NA
abundance: few
CDR3aa: CASSQGSGGKGNTIYF
CDR3nt: TGTGCCAGCAGCCAAGGTTCGGGGGGCAAGGGAAACACCATATATTTT

j_gene: TRBJ1-6
v_gene: TRBV3-1
d_gene: TRBD1
abundance: many
CDR3aa: CASSGGGQGHWVGSPLHF
CDR3nt: TGTGCCTCCAGCGGTGGGGGACAGGGTCATTGGGTTGGTTCACCCCTCCACTTT

j_gene: TRBJ2-5
v_gene: TRBV3-1
d_gene: TRBD2
abundance: NA
CDR3aa: CASTRGGVETQYF
CDR3nt: TGTGCCAGCACCCGGGGAGGGGTGGAGACCCAGTACTTC

j_gene: TRBJ1-3
v_gene: TRBV7-2
d_gene: NA
abundance: NA
CDR3aa: CASSTDVGATIYF
CDR3nt: TGTGCCAGCAGCACCGACGTGGGTGCCACCATATATTTT

j_gene: TRBJ2-2
v_gene: TRBV2
d_gene: NA
abundance: NA
CDR3aa: CASGTTNTGELFF
CDR3nt: TGTGCCAGCGGGACAACGAACACCGGGGAGCTGTTTTTT

j_gene: TRBJ2-1
v_gene: TRBV6-2/TRBV6-3
d_gene: NA
abundance: few
CDR3aa: CASSRTSGEQFF
CDR3nt: TGTGCCAGCAGCCGGACTTCGGGAGAGCAGTTCTTC

j_gene: TRBJ2-7
v_gene: TRBV4-1
d_gene: NA
abundance: many
CDR3aa: CASSQDSGQSWPYEQYF
CDR3nt: TGCGCCAGCAGCCAAGATTCCGGACAGTCCTGGCCCTACGAGCAGTACTTC

j_gene: TRBJ1-1
v_gene: TRBV7-9
d_gene: NA
abundance: few
CDR3aa: CASSKSRDQYEAFF
CDR3nt: TGTGCCAGCAGTAAAAGCCGGGACCAATACGAAGCTTTCTTT

j_gene: TRBJ1-1
v_gene: TRBV5-6
d_gene: TRBD1
abundance: NA
CDR3aa: CASSPRLTGVPEAFF
CDR3nt: TGTGCCAGCAGCCCGAGGCTGACAGGGGTCCCTGAAGCTTTCTTT

j_gene: TRBJ2-2
v_gene: TRBV7-2
d_gene: NA
abundance: NA
CDR3aa: CASSLGGRGGELFF
CDR3nt: TGTGCCAGCAGCTTAGGAGGGAGAGGCGGGGAGCTGTTTTTT

j_gene: TRBJ2-1
v_gene: TRBV7-2
d_gene: TRBD2
abundance: NA
CDR3aa: CASRELAGGEQFF
CDR3nt: TGTGCCAGCAGGGAACTAGCGGGGGGGGAGCAGTTCTTC

j_gene: TRBJ1-5
v_gene: TRBV7-6
d_gene: NA
abundance: NA
CDR3aa: CASSLWAGNSNQPQHF
CDR3nt: TGTGCCAGCAGCTTATGGGCAGGGAATAGCAATCAGCCCCAGCATTTT

j_gene: TRBJ1-4
v_gene: TRBV4-3
d_gene: NA
abundance: NA
CDR3aa: CASSENEKLFF
CDR3nt: TGCGCCAGCAGCGAGAATGAAAAACTGTTTTTT

j_gene: TRBJ2-1
v_gene: TRBV6-5
d_gene: TRBD2
abundance: once
CDR3aa: CASRGLAGGYNEQFF
CDR3nt: TGTGCCAGCAGAGGACTAGCGGGGGGGTACAATGAGCAGTTCTTC

j_gene: TRBJ2-5
v_gene: TRBV5-1
d_gene: TRBD1
abundance: NA
CDR3aa: CASRLGQQETQYF
CDR3nt: TGCGCCAGCAGGCTGGGACAGCAAGAGACCCAGTACTTC

j_gene: TRBJ2-3
v_gene: TRBV19
d_gene: TRBD1
abundance: NA
CDR3aa: CASSIDRAGQGGDTQYF
CDR3nt: TGTGCCAGTAGTATAGATCGAGCCGGACAGGGGGGGGATACGCAGTATTTT

j_gene: TRBJ1-5
v_gene: TRBV7-2
d_gene: NA
abundance: many
CDR3aa: CASSSGTRENQPQHF
CDR3nt: TGTGCCAGCAGCTCCGGGACAAGGGAGAATCAGCCCCAGCATTTT

j_gene: TRBJ2-1
v_gene: TRBV15
d_gene: NA
abundance: NA
CDR3aa: CATSRVAGRGYNEQFF
CDR3nt: TGTGCCACCAGCAGGGTTGCAGGGAGAGGCTACAATGAGCAGTTCTTC

j_gene: TRBJ2-1
v_gene: TRBV7-9
d_gene: TRBD2
abundance: few
CDR3aa: CASSGGARELSEQFF
CDR3nt: TGTGCCAGCAGCGGGGGAGCGCGGGAGTTGAGTGAGCAGTTCTTC

j_gene: TRBJ1-1
v_gene: TRBV7-2
d_gene: NA
abundance: many
CDR3aa: CASSFGTVNTEAFF
CDR3nt: TGTGCCAGCAGCTTCGGGACGGTGAACACTGAAGCTTTCTTT

j_gene: TRBJ2-1
v_gene: TRBV6-5
d_gene: TRBD1
abundance: NA
CDR3aa: CASRVTGVSSYNEQFF
CDR3nt: TGTGCCAGCAGGGTCACAGGGGTTAGCTCCTACAATGAGCAGTTCTTC

j_gene: TRBJ2-1
v_gene: TRBV7-9
d_gene: TRBD2
abundance: NA
CDR3aa: CASSLDIELAGEEQFF
CDR3nt: TGTGCCAGCAGCTTAGATATTGAGCTAGCGGGGGAAGAGCAGTTCTTC

j_gene: TRBJ1-2
v_gene: TRBV6-2/TRBV6-3
d_gene: NA
abundance: few
CDR3aa: CASSYRGRSYGYTF
CDR3nt: TGTGCCAGCAGTTACCGGGGAAGGTCCTATGGCTACACCTTC

j_gene: TRBJ2-3
v_gene: TRBV25-1
d_gene: TRBD1
abundance: NA
CDR3aa: CASRGLIAVGGRDTQYF
CDR3nt: TGTGCCAGCAGGGGTCTGATTGCGGTAGGGGGCAGGGATACGCAGTATTTT

j_gene: TRBJ1-2
v_gene: TRBV4-1
d_gene: NA
abundance: NA
CDR3aa: CASSQVGGRGYGYTF
CDR3nt: TGCGCCAGCAGCCAAGTCGGGGGGCGCGGCTATGGCTACACCTTC

j_gene: TRBJ2-3
v_gene: TRBV13
d_gene: NA
abundance: NA
CDR3aa: CASSPGAGDTDTQYF
CDR3nt: TGTGCCAGCAGCCCCGGAGCTGGGGACACAGATACGCAGTATTTT

j_gene: TRBJ1-1
v_gene: TRBV4-2
d_gene: TRBD1
abundance: few
CDR3aa: CASSQDKWTGGTEAFF
CDR3nt: TGTGCCAGCAGCCAAGATAAGTGGACAGGGGGCACTGAAGCTTTCTTT

j_gene: TRBJ2-1
v_gene: TRBV12-3/TRBV12-4
d_gene: NA
abundance: few
CDR3aa: CASSSSDGSSYNEQFF
CDR3nt: TGTGCCAGCAGTTCCTCTGACGGGAGCTCCTACAATGAGCAGTTCTTC

j_gene: TRBJ2-1
v_gene: TRBV5-1
d_gene: NA
abundance: NA
CDR3aa: CASGLIPAPGDEQFF
CDR3nt: TGCGCCAGCGGCTTGATCCCCGCACCTGGTGATGAGCAGTTCTTC

j_gene: TRBJ2-4
v_gene: TRBV5-1
d_gene: NA
abundance: few
CDR3aa: CASSSRTNLAKNIQYF
CDR3nt: TGCGCCAGCAGCTCGAGGACAAACTTAGCCAAAAACATTCAGTACTTC

j_gene: TRBJ1-1
v_gene: TRBV6-2/TRBV6-3
d_gene: TRBD1
abundance: few
CDR3aa: CASRRQGMNTEAFF
CDR3nt: TGTGCCAGCAGAAGACAGGGTATGAACACTGAAGCTTTCTTT

j_gene: TRBJ2-2
v_gene: TRBV6-5
d_gene: NA
abundance: few
CDR3aa: CASSPGVGYGELFF
CDR3nt: TGTGCCAGCAGCCCAGGGGTTGGGTACGGGGAGCTGTTTTTT

j_gene: TRBJ2-3
v_gene: TRBV2
d_gene: TRBD2
abundance: few
CDR3aa: CASTLAGGPQDTQYF
CDR3nt: TGTGCCAGCACACTAGCGGGGGGGCCGCAAGATACGCAGTATTTT

j_gene: TRBJ1-1
v_gene: TRBV7-9
d_gene: TRBD1
abundance: NA
CDR3aa: CASQGATEAFF
CDR3nt: TGTGCCAGCCAGGGGGCCACTGAAGCTTTCTTT

j_gene: TRBJ2-5
v_gene: TRBV5-4
d_gene: TRBD2
abundance: NA
CDR3aa: CASSGGLAGQETQYF
CDR3nt: TGTGCCAGCAGCGGGGGACTAGCGGGGCAAGAGACCCAGTACTTC

j_gene: TRBJ2-3
v_gene: TRBV7-3
d_gene: TRBD1
abundance: few
CDR3aa: CASSLRPPGQGRTDTQYF
CDR3nt: TGTGCCAGCAGCTTACGCCCTCCGGGACAGGGCCGCACAGATACGCAGTATTTT

j_gene: TRBJ2-5
v_gene: TRBV5-1
d_gene: TRBD2
abundance: few
CDR3aa: CASSLASGQETQYF
CDR3nt: TGCGCCAGCAGCTTAGCTAGCGGGCAAGAGACCCAGTACTTC

j_gene: TRBJ2-7
v_gene: TRBV11-1
d_gene: NA
abundance: NA
CDR3aa: CASSLKFGAYEQYF
CDR3nt: TGTGCCAGCAGCTTAAAATTTGGGGCCTACGAGCAGTACTTC

j_gene: TRBJ2-1
v_gene: TRBV6-6
d_gene: TRBD2
abundance: few
CDR3aa: CATLGTSGNEQFF
CDR3nt: TGTGCCACCCTCGGGACTAGCGGTAATGAGCAGTTCTTC

j_gene: TRBJ1-2
v_gene: TRBV12-3/TRBV12-4
d_gene: TRBD1
abundance: NA
CDR3aa: CASSRTGNGYTF
CDR3nt: TGTGCCAGCAGTCGGACAGGGAACGGCTACACCTTC

j_gene: TRBJ1-2
v_gene: TRBV7-8
d_gene: NA
abundance: few
CDR3aa: CASSLAEGVKGYTF
CDR3nt: TGTGCCAGCAGCTTAGCGGAGGGAGTCAAAGGCTACACCTTC

j_gene: TRBJ2-3
v_gene: TRBV7-6
d_gene: NA
abundance: NA
CDR3aa: CASSLSGLGTDTQYF
CDR3nt: TGTGCCAGCAGCCTCTCCGGGTTGGGAACAGATACGCAGTATTTT

j_gene: TRBJ1-1
v_gene: TRBV6-2/TRBV6-3
d_gene: NA
abundance: NA
CDR3aa: CASSSFNPRFTEAFF
CDR3nt: TGTGCCAGCAGTTCGTTCAACCCAAGGTTCACTGAAGCTTTCTTT

j_gene: TRBJ2-7
v_gene: TRBV10-3
d_gene: NA
abundance: few
CDR3aa: CAIRGVGGDEQYF
CDR3nt: TGTGCCATCAGGGGGGTGGGGGGCGACGAGCAGTACTTC

j_gene: TRBJ2-1
v_gene: TRBV5-4
d_gene: TRBD2
abundance: few
CDR3aa: CASSLRTSGGYNEQFF
CDR3nt: TGTGCCAGCAGCTTGCGGACTAGCGGGGGCTACAATGAGCAGTTCTTC

j_gene: TRBJ2-5
v_gene: TRBV7-2
d_gene: NA
abundance: NA
CDR3aa: CASSTDNQETQYF
CDR3nt: TGTGCCAGCAGCACGGACAACCAAGAGACCCAGTACTTC

j_gene: TRBJ1-1
v_gene: TRBV5-6
d_gene: TRBD1
abundance: few
CDR3aa: CASSLKRDSLMNTEAFF
CDR3nt: TGTGCCAGCAGCTTGAAACGGGACAGCCTCATGAACACTGAAGCTTTCTTT

j_gene: TRBJ1-1
v_gene: TRBV7-2
d_gene: TRBD1
abundance: few
CDR3aa: CASSRNRGRVGTEAFF
CDR3nt: TGTGCCAGCAGCCGAAACAGGGGGCGCGTGGGCACTGAAGCTTTCTTT

j_gene: TRBJ1-2
v_gene: TRBV12-3/TRBV12-4
d_gene: NA
abundance: few
CDR3aa: CASRDHRAGGYTF
CDR3nt: TGTGCCAGCAGGGACCACAGGGCAGGGGGCTACACCTTC

j_gene: TRBJ1-3
v_gene: TRBV6-6
d_gene: NA
abundance: once
CDR3aa: CASSYHNTGNTIYF
CDR3nt: TGTGCCAGCAGTTATCACAATACTGGAAACACCATATATTTT

j_gene: TRBJ2-3
v_gene: TRBV7-8
d_gene: NA
abundance: few
CDR3aa: CASTGTSHTDTQYF
CDR3nt: TGTGCCAGCACGGGGACATCCCACACAGATACGCAGTATTTT

j_gene: TRBJ1-1
v_gene: TRBV28
d_gene: NA
abundance: few
CDR3aa: CASGGFWTEAFF
CDR3nt: TGTGCCAGTGGGGGGTTTTGGACTGAAGCTTTCTTT

j_gene: TRBJ2-3
v_gene: TRBV9
d_gene: TRBD1
abundance: NA
CDR3aa: CASSGSRQGWATGTDTQYF
CDR3nt: TGTGCCAGCAGCGGAAGCAGACAGGGGTGGGCGACTGGCACAGATACGCAGTATTTT

j_gene: TRBJ2-3
v_gene: TRBV20-1
d_gene: NA
abundance: NA
CDR3aa: CSAPGSGTDTQYF
CDR3nt: TGCAGTGCACCAGGTAGTGGGACAGATACGCAGTATTTT

j_gene: TRBJ2-3
v_gene: TRBV5-1
d_gene: NA
abundance: few
CDR3aa: CASSFDQRPDTQYF
CDR3nt: TGCGCCAGCAGCTTTGACCAGCGCCCAGATACGCAGTATTTT

j_gene: TRBJ2-1
v_gene: TRBV7-2
d_gene: TRBD2
abundance: NA
CDR3aa: CASSLVASGNEQFF
CDR3nt: TGTGCCAGCAGCTTAGTAGCTAGCGGCAATGAGCAGTTCTTC